The clone carrying this T cell receptor beta chain was observed a handful of times. What it binds is not known. This CDR3 has 14 amino acids. Germline V gene lookup returns CDR1 SGHDT and CDR2 YYEEEE. Trimming took 2 bases from V and 0 from J, leaving 8 bases between them. This sample stems from a study of cytomegalovirus exposure and HLA in healthy donors. Study observations and caveats: The study assumed roughly uniform donor sequencing depth for presence/absence analyses.

With 60 Vbeta and 13 Jbeta primers, the PCR was carried out. TCRdb's copy holds only in-frame clones and misses some; the assay was immunoSEQ multiplex PCR. The data show 170,000 or so clones, around three quarters seen once. The sequencing sample was made of PBMCs. J is TRBJ1-1 and V is TRBV5-6, with a possible D match to TRBD1 (6 bases). This clonotype was obtained from a man aged 35 to 55 in good health and CMV-seronegative. CDR3 protein: CASSFDRMNTEAFF. The CDR3 nucleotides are TGTGCCAGCAGCTTTGACAGGATGAACACTGAAGCTTTCTTT.